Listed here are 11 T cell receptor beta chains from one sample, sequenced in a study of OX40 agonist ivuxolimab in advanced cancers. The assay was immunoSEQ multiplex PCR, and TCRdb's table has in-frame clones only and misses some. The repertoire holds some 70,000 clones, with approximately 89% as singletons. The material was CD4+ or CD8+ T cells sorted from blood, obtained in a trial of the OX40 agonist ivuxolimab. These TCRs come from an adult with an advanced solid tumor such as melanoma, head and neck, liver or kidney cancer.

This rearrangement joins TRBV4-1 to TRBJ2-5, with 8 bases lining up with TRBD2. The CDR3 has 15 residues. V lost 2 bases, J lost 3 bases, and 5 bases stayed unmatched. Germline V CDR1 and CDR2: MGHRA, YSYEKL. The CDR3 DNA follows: TGCGCCAGCAGCCAATTCCGGGGGGGCGAAGAGACCCAGTACTTC. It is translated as CASSQFRGGEETQYF.

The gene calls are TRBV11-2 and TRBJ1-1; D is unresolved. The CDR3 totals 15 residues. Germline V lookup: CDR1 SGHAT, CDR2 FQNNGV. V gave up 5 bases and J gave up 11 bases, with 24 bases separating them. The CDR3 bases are TGTGCCAGCAGCCCCCGCGGGCAGGACGGCAAAATGGCTTTCTTT. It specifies CASSPRGQDGKMAFF.

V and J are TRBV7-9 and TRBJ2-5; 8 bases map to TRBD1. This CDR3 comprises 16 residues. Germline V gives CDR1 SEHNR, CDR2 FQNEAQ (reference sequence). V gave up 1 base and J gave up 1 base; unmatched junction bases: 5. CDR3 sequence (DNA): TGTGCCAGCAGCTTAGGGTCAGGGGGCTTCCAAGAGACCCAGTACTTC. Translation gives CASSLGSGGFQETQYF.

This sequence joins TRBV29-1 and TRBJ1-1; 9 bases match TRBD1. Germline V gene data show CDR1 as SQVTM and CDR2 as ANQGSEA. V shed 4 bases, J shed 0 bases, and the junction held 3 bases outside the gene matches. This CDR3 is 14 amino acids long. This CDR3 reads CSVVRDRVNTEAFF. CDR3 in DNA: TGCAGCGTTGTTAGGGACAGGGTGAACACTGAAGCTTTCTTT.

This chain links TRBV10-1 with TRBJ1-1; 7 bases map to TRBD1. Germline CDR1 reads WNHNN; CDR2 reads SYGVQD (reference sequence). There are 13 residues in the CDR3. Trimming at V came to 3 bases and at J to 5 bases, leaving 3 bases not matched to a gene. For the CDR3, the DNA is TGCGCCAGCAGTGACAGGGGGTTAACTGAAGCTTTCTTT. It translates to CASSDRGLTEAFF.

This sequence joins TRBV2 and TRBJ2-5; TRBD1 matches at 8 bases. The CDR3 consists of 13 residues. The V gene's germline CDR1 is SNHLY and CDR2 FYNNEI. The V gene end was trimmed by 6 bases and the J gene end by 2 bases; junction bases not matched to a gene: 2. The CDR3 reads CASSRDRQETQYF. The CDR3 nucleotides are TGTGCCAGCAGCAGGGACAGGCAAGAGACCCAGTACTTC.

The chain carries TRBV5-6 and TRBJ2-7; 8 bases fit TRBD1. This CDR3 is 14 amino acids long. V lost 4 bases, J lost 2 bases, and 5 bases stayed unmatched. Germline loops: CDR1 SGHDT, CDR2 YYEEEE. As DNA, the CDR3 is TGTGCCAGCAGCCGGACAGGGACCCCCTACGAGCAGTACTTC. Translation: CASSRTGTPYEQYF.

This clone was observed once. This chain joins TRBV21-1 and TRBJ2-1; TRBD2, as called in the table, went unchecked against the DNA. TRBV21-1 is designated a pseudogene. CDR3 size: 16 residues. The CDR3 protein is CASTLNSGGSYNEQFF. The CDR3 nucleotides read TGTGCCAGCACACTTAATAGCGGGGGGTCCTACAATGAGCAGTTCTTC.

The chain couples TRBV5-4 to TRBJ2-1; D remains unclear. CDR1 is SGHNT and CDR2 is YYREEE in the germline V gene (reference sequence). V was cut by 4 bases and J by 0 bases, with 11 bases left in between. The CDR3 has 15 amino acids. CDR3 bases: TGTGCCAGCAGCGCGTCACAGAGCTCCTACAATGAGCAGTTCTTC. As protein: CASSASQSSYNEQFF.

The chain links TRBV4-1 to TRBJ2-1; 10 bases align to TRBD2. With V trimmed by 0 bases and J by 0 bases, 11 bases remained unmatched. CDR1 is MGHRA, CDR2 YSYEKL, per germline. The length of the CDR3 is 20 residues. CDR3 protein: CASSQEWASGGPTSYNEQFF. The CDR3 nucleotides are TGCGCCAGCAGCCAAGAATGGGCTAGCGGGGGCCCGACCTCCTACAATGAGCAGTTCTTC.

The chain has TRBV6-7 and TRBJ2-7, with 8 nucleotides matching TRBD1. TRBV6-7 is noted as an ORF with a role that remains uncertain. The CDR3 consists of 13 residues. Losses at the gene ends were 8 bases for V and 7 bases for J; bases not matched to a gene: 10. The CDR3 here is CASGRQGAGEQYF. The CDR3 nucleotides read TGTGCCAGCGGCCGGCAGGGGGCGGGAGAGCAGTACTTC.